A selection of T cell receptor beta chains follows, all from one sample in a study of OX40 agonist ivuxolimab in advanced cancers. Using immunoSEQ multiplex PCR, the repertoire was profiled, and TCRdb retains in-frame clones only, with some absent. This sample yields over 50,000 clones, of which 86% are seen a single time; approximately 0.55% belongs to the top ten. Sequenced material: CD4+ or CD8+ T cells sorted from blood, taken in a trial of the OX40 agonist ivuxolimab. The receptors were gathered from an adult with an advanced solid tumor such as melanoma, head and neck, liver or kidney cancer. Each CDR3 is given with its conserved first and last residue. A D gene is named only where the DNA matches it firmly.

-,TRBJ1-5,TRBV2,CASSEALSGSNQPQHF
-,TRBJ2-3,TRBV6-6,CASISTQGLYTQYF
-,TRBJ1-2,TRBV25-1,CASKQGNYGYTF
-,TRBJ1-5,TRBV2,CASSDLGQGNQPQHF
-,TRBJ2-5,TRBV5-1,CASSPAETNDGETQYF
TRBD2,TRBJ2-7,TRBV29-1,CSVELAGGLYEQYF
-,TRBJ2-5,TRBV19,CASSPGRTQETQYF
-,TRBJ2-3,TRBV5-1,CASSLGYGHTDTQYF
TRBD1,TRBJ2-3,TRBV11-2,CASSSSGQASSTDTQYF
-,TRBJ1-5,TRBV29-1,CSVGDSNQPQHF
-,TRBJ2-3,TRBV7-9,CASSAQPGRPGTDTQYF
-,TRBJ1-5,TRBV19,CASSDGTTYSNQPQHF
-,TRBJ1-4,TRBV9,CASSVGAHEKLFF
-,TRBJ2-7,TRBV6-6,CASARGRSYEQYF
-,TRBJ2-7,TRBV30,CAWSQHYEQYF
-,TRBJ2-1,TRBV7-2,CASSPGQVPYNEQFF
-,TRBJ1-3,TRBV30,CASSRGTSGNTIYF
TRBD2,TRBJ2-1,TRBV7-2,CASSRRGLAGGSLYNEQFF
-,TRBJ2-7,TRBV4-3,CASSQDGRGYEQYF
TRBD1,TRBJ1-6,TRBV5-8,CASSPRTGSNSPLHF
-,TRBJ2-4,TRBV21-1,CASSNPTTVAKNIQYF
-,TRBJ2-5,TRBV5-4,CASSLEGGQETQYF
-,TRBJ1-3,TRBV28,CASRHQGIGNTIYF
-,TRBJ2-2,TRBV2,CASCLVKGSTGELFF
-,TRBJ1-5,TRBV18,CASSGQGDEPQHF
-,TRBJ2-7,TRBV21-1,CASSKAGRDRAYEQYF